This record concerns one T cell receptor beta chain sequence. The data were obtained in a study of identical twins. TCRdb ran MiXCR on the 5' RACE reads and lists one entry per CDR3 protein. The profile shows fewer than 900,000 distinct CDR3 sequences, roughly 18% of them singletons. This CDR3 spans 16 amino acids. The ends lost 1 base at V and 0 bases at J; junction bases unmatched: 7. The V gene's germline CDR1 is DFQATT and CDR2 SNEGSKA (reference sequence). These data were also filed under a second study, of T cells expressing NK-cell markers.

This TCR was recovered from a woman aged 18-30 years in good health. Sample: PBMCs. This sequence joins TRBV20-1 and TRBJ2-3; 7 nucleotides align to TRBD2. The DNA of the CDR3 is TGCAGTGCTAGAGGCGCTAGCGGACTGAGCACAGATACGCAGTATTTT. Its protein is CSARGASGLSTDTQYF.